These 10 T cell receptor beta chains were sequenced from one sample in a study of cytomegalovirus exposure and HLA in healthy donors. PCR primers comprised 60 Vbeta and 13 Jbeta primers. Libraries were prepared by immunoSEQ multiplex PCR; TCRdb keeps only in-frame clonotypes and omits some of them. The repertoire consists of roughly 120,000 clones, with approximately 15% occurring once and the leading ten covering about 1.9%. Sequenced input: PBMCs. The receptor set was obtained from a woman aged 18-29 years in good health and CMV-seronegative.

This clone was recorded a few times. This chain connects TRBV2 to TRBJ2-5, with D possibly being TRBD1 (6 bases). The germline CDR1 and CDR2 sequences are SNHLY and FYNNEI. V lost 2 bases to trimming and J lost 1 base, with 11 bases between them. The CDR3 loop spans 15 amino acids. CDR3 DNA sequence: TGTGCCAGCAGTGAACTCCGACAGGCCCAAGAGACCCAGTACTTC. It encodes CASSELRQAQETQYF.

This clone was observed a few times. The V gene is TRBV30, the J gene TRBJ2-3, with TRBD1 matching over 8 bases. Losses at the gene ends were 4 bases for V and 4 bases for J; bases not matched to a gene: 1. CDR1 is GTSNPN, CDR2 SVGIG, per germline (reference sequence). The CDR3 covers 12 residues. The CDR3 protein is CAWTGGADTQYF. The CDR3 DNA is TGTGCCTGGACAGGGGGCGCAGATACGCAGTATTTT.

On this clone itself: Other DNA sequences in this sample translate to the same CDR3. This rearrangement joins TRBV7-2 to TRBJ1-5; D gene unclear. CDR3 length: 12 amino acids. V lost 3 bases, J lost 6 bases, and 6 bases lay in between. The germline V gene encodes CDR1 SGHTA and CDR2 FQGNSA. In nucleotides, the CDR3 is TGTGCCAGCAGCTTTTCAGGTCAGCCCCAGCATTTT. Protein sequence: CASSFSGQPQHF.

The rearrangement uses TRBV5-4 and TRBJ2-1; 10 bases match TRBD2. Germline V CDR1 and CDR2: SGHNT, YYREEE (reference sequence). This CDR3 is built from 17 residues. Unmatched junction bases numbered 10, after V lost 3 bases and J lost 4 bases. The CDR3 sequence: CASSSPSGSSIYNEQFF. CDR3 coding DNA: TGTGCCAGCAGCTCGCCTAGCGGGAGTAGTATTTACAATGAGCAGTTCTTC.

This clone was recorded a few times. The rearrangement uses TRBV2 and TRBJ2-1; 7 bases align to TRBD1. The germline gives CDR1 SNHLY, CDR2 FYNNEI. Germline trimming cut 8 bases from V and 12 bases from J; bases unmatched to any gene: 7. The CDR3 is made up of 11 amino acids. The CDR3 sequence is CASLGTEGQFF. DNA for the CDR3: TGTGCCAGCCTCGGGACAGAAGGGCAGTTCTTC.

The CDR3 loop is CASSPYNEQFF. DNA of the CDR3: TGTGCCAGCAGCCCTTACAATGAGCAGTTCTTC. This chain uses TRBV6-6 with TRBJ2-1; D ambiguous. The CDR3 contains 11 residues. Trimming shortened V by 6 bases and J by 4 bases, and 4 bases separated the two germline ends. Germline CDR1 is MNHNY and CDR2 is SVGAGI (reference sequence).

The V call is TRBV28, the J call TRBJ1-5, with 7 bases aligning to TRBD1. With V trimmed by 2 bases and J by 2 bases, 6 bases remained unmatched. The germline CDR1 and CDR2 sequences are MDHEN and SYDVKM. There are 16 residues in the CDR3. The CDR3 DNA sequence: TGTGCCAGCAGTTTAGGGGGACAGTCTGGCAATCAGCCCCAGCATTTT. Protein product: CASSLGGQSGNQPQHF. Together with reference TRBV28 and TRBJ1-5, the CDR3 gives the full variable domain: DVKVTQSSRYLVKRTGEKVFLECVQDMDHENMFWYRQDPGLGLRLIYFSYDVKMKEKGDIPEGYSVSREKKERFSLILESASTNQTSMYLCASSLGGQSGNQPQHFGDGTRLSIL.

The J gene is TRBJ2-1, the V gene TRBV4-2, with TRBD2 matching 9 bases. The CDR3 contains 16 residues. With 0 bases clipped from V and 4 bases from J, the junction kept 4 bases outside the gene matches. Germline CDR1 is LGHNA and CDR2 is YNFKEQ. The CDR3, as DNA: TGTGCCAGCAGCCAAGAAAGCGGGGGGTCTTACAATGAGCAGTTCTTC. It specifies CASSQESGGSYNEQFF.

J is TRBJ1-5 and V is TRBV5-8; TRBD1 matches at 7 bases. CDR1 SGHTS and CDR2 YDEGEE come from the germline V gene. The CDR3 loop spans 15 amino acids. V lost 0 bases to trimming and J lost 6 bases; unmatched junction nucleotides: 6. The CDR3: CASSLVGGTGQPQHF. In DNA, the CDR3 is TGTGCCAGCAGCTTGGTAGGGGGCACGGGTCAGCCCCAGCATTTT.

This clone occurred a few times. The chain uses TRBV9 and TRBJ2-1, with 8 bases matching TRBD1. V was pared by 1 base and J by 5 bases, with 5 bases of the junction left unmatched. CDR3 length: 15 amino acids. From germline, CDR1 is SGDLS and CDR2 YYNGEE. Here the CDR3 reads CASSVQQGANNEQFF. The DNA for the CDR3 is TGTGCCAGCAGCGTACAGCAGGGGGCCAACAATGAGCAGTTCTTC.